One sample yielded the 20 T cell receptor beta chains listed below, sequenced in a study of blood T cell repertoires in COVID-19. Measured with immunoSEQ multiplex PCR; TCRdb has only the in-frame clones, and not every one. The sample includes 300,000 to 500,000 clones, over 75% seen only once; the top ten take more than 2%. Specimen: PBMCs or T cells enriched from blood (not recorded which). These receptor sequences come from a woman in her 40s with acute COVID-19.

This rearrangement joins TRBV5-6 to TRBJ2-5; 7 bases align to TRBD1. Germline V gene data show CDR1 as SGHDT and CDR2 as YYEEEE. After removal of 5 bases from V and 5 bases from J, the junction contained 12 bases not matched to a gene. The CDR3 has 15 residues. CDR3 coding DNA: TGTGCCAGCAGTCCAACCCGGGACAGTTTGGAGACCCAGTACTTC. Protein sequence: CASSPTRDSLETQYF.

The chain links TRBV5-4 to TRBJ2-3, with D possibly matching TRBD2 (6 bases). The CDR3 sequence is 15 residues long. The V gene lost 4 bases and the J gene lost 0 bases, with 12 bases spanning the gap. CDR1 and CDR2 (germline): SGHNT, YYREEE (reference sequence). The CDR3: CASSRDWSSTDTQYF. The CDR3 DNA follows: TGTGCCAGCAGCCGGGACTGGTCTAGCACAGATACGCAGTATTTT. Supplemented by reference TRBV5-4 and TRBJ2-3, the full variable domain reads ETGVTQSPTHLIKTRGQQVTLRCSSQSGHNTVSWYQQALGQGPQFIFQYYREEENGRGNFPPRFSGLQFPNYSSELNVNALELDDSALYLCASSRDWSSTDTQYFGPGTRLTVL.

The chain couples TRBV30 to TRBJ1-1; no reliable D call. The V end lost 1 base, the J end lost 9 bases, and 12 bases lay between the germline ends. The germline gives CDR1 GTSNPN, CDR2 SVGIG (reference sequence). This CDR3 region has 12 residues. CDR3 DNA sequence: TGTGCCTGGAGTGGAGGGTGGCAGCAAGCTTTCTTT. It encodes CAWSGGWQQAFF.

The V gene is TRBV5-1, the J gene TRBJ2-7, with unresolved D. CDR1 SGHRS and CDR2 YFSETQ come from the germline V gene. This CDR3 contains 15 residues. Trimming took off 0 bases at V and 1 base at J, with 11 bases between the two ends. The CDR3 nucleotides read TGCGCCAGCAGCTTGGACATGGGCAGATCCTACGAGCAGTACTTC. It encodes CASSLDMGRSYEQYF.

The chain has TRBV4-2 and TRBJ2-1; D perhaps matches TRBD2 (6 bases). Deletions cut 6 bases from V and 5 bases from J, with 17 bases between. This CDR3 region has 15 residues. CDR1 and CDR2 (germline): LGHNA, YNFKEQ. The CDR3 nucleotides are TGTGCCAGCAGTATGGGGCGCGGGGCGAACAATGAGCAGTTCTTC. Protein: CASSMGRGANNEQFF.

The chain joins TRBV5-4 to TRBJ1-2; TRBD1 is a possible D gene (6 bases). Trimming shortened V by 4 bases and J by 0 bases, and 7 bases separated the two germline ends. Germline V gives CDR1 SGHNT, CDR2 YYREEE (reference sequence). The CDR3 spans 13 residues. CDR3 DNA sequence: TGTGCCAGCAGCCCAGGGGCTAACTATGGCTACACCTTC. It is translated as CASSPGANYGYTF. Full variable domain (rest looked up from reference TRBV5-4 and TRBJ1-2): ETGVTQSPTHLIKTRGQQVTLRCSSQSGHNTVSWYQQALGQGPQFIFQYYREEENGRGNFPPRFSGLQFPNYSSELNVNALELDDSALYLCASSPGANYGYTFGSGTRLTVV.

CDR3 in DNA: TGTGCCACCATGGGCAGATTTCATGAGCAGTTCTTC. This gives the protein CATMGRFHEQFF. The rearrangement links TRBV24-1 to TRBJ2-1; D not certain. CDR1 and CDR2 from the germline V gene are KGHDR and SFDVKD. The CDR3 spans 12 residues. Trimming removed 8 bases at V and 8 bases at J, with 12 bases between.

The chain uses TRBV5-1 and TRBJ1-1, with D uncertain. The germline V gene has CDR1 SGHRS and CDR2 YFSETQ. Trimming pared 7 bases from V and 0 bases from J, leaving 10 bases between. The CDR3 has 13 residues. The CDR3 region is CASGRGMNTEAFF. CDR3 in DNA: TGCGCCAGCGGCCGAGGAATGAACACTGAAGCTTTCTTT.

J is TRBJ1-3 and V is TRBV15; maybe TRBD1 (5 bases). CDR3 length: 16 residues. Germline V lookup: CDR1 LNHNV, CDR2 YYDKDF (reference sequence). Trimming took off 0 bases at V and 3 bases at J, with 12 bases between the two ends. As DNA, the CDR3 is TGTGCCACCAGCAGAGAACAGGTTTTAGGTGGAAACACCATATATTTT. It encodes CATSREQVLGGNTIYF.

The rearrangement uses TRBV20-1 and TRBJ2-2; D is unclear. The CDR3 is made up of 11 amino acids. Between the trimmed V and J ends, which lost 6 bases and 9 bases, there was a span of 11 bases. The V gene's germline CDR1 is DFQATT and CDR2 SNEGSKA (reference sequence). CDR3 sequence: CSAIIARELFF. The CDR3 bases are TGCAGTGCAATAATAGCCCGGGAGCTGTTTTTT.

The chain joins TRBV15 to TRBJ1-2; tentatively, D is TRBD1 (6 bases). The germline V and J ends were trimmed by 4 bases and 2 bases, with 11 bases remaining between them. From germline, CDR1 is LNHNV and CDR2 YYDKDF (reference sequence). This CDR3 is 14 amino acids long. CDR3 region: CATSTRGPNYGYTF. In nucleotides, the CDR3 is TGTGCCACCAGCACCAGGGGACCCAACTATGGCTACACCTTC.

In DNA, the CDR3 is TGTGCCAGCAGTGACAGAACTGGAAACACCATATATTTT. Its protein is CASSDRTGNTIYF. The chain carries TRBV2 and TRBJ1-3, with D hard to call. There are 13 residues in the CDR3. V was pared by 3 bases and J by 2 bases, with 5 bases between. Germline CDR1 is SNHLY and CDR2 is FYNNEI. Looking up the rest from reference TRBV2 and TRBJ1-3 gives the full variable domain: EPEVTQTPSHQVTQMGQEVILRCVPISNHLYFYWYRQILGQKVEFLVSFYNNEISEKSEIFDDQFSVERPDGSNFTLKIRSTKLEDSAMYFCASSDRTGNTIYFGEGSWLTVV.

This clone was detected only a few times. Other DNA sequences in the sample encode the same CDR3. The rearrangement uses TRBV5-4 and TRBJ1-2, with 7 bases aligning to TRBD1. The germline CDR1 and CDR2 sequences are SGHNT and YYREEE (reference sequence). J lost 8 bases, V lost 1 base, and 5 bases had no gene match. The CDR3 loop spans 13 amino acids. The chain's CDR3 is CASSLTGVEGYTF. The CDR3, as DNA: TGTGCCAGCAGCTTGACAGGGGTGGAAGGCTACACCTTC.

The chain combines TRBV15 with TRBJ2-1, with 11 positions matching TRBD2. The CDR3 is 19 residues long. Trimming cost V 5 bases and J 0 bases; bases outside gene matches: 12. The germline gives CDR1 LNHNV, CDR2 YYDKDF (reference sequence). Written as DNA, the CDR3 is TGTGCCACCAGCGGAAAGGTACTAGCGGGGGTCCGCTCCTACAATGAGCAGTTCTTC. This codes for CATSGKVLAGVRSYNEQFF. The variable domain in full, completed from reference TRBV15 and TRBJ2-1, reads DAMVIQNPRYQVTQFGKPVTLSCSQTLNHNVMYWYQQKSSQAPKLLFHYYDKDFNNEADTPDNFQSRRPNTSFCFLDIRSPGLGDTAMYLCATSGKVLAGVRSYNEQFFGPGTRLTVL.

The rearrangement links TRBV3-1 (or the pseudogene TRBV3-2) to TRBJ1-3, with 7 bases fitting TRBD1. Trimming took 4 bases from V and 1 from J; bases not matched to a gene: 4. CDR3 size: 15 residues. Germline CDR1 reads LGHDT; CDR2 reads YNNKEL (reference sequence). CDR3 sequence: CASSLRGHSGNTIYF. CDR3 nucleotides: TGTGCCAGCAGCCTAAGGGGGCATTCTGGAAACACCATATATTTT.

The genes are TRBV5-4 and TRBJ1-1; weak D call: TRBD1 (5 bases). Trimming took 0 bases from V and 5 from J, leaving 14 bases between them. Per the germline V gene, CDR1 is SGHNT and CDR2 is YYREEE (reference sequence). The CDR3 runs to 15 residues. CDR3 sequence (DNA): TGTGCCAGCAGCTTGGGGGCGGCGGGGGAGACTGAAGCTTTCTTT. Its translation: CASSLGAAGETEAFF.

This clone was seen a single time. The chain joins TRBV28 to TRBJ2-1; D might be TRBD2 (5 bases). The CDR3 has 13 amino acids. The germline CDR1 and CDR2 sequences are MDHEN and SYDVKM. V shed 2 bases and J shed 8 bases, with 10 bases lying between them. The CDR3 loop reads CASSLASSDEQFF. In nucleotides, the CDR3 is TGTGCCAGCAGTTTAGCCAGTAGCGATGAGCAGTTCTTC.

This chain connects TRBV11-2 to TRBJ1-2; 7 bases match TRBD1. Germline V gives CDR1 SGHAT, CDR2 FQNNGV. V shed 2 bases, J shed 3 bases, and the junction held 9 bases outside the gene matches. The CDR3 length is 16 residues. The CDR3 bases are TGTGCCAGCAGCTTATACGAGACAGGGCCTCACTATGGCTACACCTTC. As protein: CASSLYETGPHYGYTF.

In nucleotides, the CDR3 is TGTGCCTGGAGTGTAAGCAGGGGCCGACATCAGCCCCAGCATTTT. This gives the protein CAWSVSRGRHQPQHF. V usage is TRBV30 and J usage is TRBJ1-5; TRBD1 is a possible D gene (6 bases). Germline lookup yields CDR1 GTSNPN and CDR2 SVGIG (reference sequence). Trimming pared 0 bases from V and 5 bases from J, leaving 14 bases between. This CDR3 region has 15 residues. Complete variable domain (other parts from reference TRBV30 and TRBJ1-5): SQTIHQWPATLVQPVGSPLSLECTVEGTSNPNLYWYRQAAGRGLQLLFYSVGIGQISSEVPQNLSASRPQDRQFILSSKKLLLSDSGFYLCAWSVSRGRHQPQHFGDGTRLSIL.

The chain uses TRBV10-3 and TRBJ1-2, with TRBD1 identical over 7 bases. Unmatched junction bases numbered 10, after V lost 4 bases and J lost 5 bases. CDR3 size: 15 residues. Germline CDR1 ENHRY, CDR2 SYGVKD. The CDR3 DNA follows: TGTGCCATCAGTGCTACAACAGGGGACCCGTATGGCTACACCTTC. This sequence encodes CAISATTGDPYGYTF.